The source of this T cell receptor beta chain is a study of control samples from healthy donors and cancer patients. The V end was cut by 6 bases, the J end by 2 bases, with 10 bases between. The germline V gene has CDR1 MNHEY and CDR2 SVGAGI. The CDR3 covers 13 residues. Profiled with immunoSEQ multiplex PCR; TCRdb holds only in-frame clones, not every one. The data contain tens of thousands of clones, 88% of them singletons. The source is a woman aged 70 to 79 in good health. The chain joins TRBV6-5 to TRBJ1-2; weak D call: TRBD1 (6 bases). The sample consisted of blood. CDR3 bases: TGTGCCAGCAGCTTGGACAGCAACTATGGCTACACCTTC. Protein: CASSLDSNYGYTF.